One sample yielded the 28 T cell receptor beta chains listed below, sequenced in a study of T cell responses to AZD1222 COVID-19 vaccine. The protocol was immunoSEQ multiplex PCR, while the TCRdb copy is restricted to in-frame clones and leaves out a portion. The data contain 150,000 to 200,000 clones, about 87% of them seen just once; the ten biggest clones take up 2.5% to 3%. The source was peripheral blood, collected on day 0 of MenACWY control vaccination. The receptors here all came from an adult in good health.

The genes are TRBV30 and TRBJ1-6; perhaps TRBD1 as D (6 bases). From germline, CDR1 is GTSNPN and CDR2 SVGIG (reference sequence). CDR3 length: 13 residues. The V gene lost 3 bases and the J gene lost 6 bases, with 9 bases spanning the gap. The DNA for the CDR3 is TGTGCCTGGAGAGGGACATCTAATTCACCCCTCCACTTT. Translation gives CAWRGTSNSPLHF.

This clone was recorded once. V usage is TRBV7-2 and J usage is TRBJ1-2; D is perhaps TRBD1 (6 bases). Germline V gives CDR1 SGHTA, CDR2 FQGNSA. Deletions cut 0 bases from V and 4 bases from J, with 9 bases between. The CDR3 runs 14 residues. CDR3 amino acids: CASSLAETGYGYTF. Written as DNA, the CDR3 is TGTGCCAGCAGCTTAGCGGAGACAGGCTATGGCTACACCTTC.

The chain links TRBV12-2 to TRBJ1-5; whether TRBD1, the table's D call, matches the DNA was not checked. TRBV12-2 is described as a pseudogene. The CDR3 extends over 19 amino acids. CDR3 region: CASRLYRDRATGSNQPQHF. The CDR3 coding sequence is TGTGCAAGTCGCTTATACCGGGACAGGGCGACGGGGAGCAATCAGCCCCAGCATTTT.

This clone was observed once. The V gene is TRBV18, the J gene TRBJ2-3, with 10 bases identical to TRBD2. The V gene's germline CDR1 is KGHSH and CDR2 LQKENI. V dropped 3 bases and J dropped 0; count of bases not matched to a gene: 9. The CDR3 is 18 residues long. The CDR3 region is CASSPFLAGDSSTDTQYF. The CDR3 DNA is TGTGCCAGCTCACCGTTCCTAGCGGGGGACTCTAGCACAGATACGCAGTATTTT.

This clone was detected a few times. V gene TRBV3-1 (or the pseudogene TRBV3-2) combines with J gene TRBJ1-3; D is unclear. Trimming took off 0 bases at V and 4 bases at J, with 10 bases between the two ends. The germline CDR1 and CDR2 sequences are LGHDT and YNNKEL (reference sequence). This CDR3 comprises 15 residues. In DNA, the CDR3 is TGTGCCAGCAGCCAAGAAACGGGGTCCGGAAACACCATATATTTT. Its protein product is CASSQETGSGNTIYF.

The V and J genes are TRBV10-3 and TRBJ2-7; TRBD1 aligns across 7 bases. CDR3 size: 12 residues. Germline loops: CDR1 ENHRY, CDR2 SYGVKD. Trimming took 10 bases from V and 3 from J; bases not matched to a gene: 6. This chain's CDR3 is CATSGQYYEQYF. The CDR3 DNA reads as TGTGCCACCTCGGGACAGTACTACGAGCAGTACTTC.

V and J are TRBV7-6 and TRBJ2-3; 7 nucleotides line up with TRBD2. V gave up 0 bases and J gave up 1 base; unmatched junction bases: 7. This CDR3 has 17 amino acids. The germline V gene encodes CDR1 SGHVS and CDR2 FNYEAQ. The CDR3 DNA reads TGTGCCAGCAGCTTAGCCCTGGCGGGAGAAGGCACAGATACGCAGTATTTT. Translation: CASSLALAGEGTDTQYF.

Only one count was recorded for this clone. CDR3 DNA: TGCGCCAGCAGCTTGGAAGGGGCTGGAGATACGCAGTATTTT. The encoded protein is CASSLEGAGDTQYF. V is TRBV5-1 and J is TRBJ2-3; perhaps TRBD1 as D (5 bases). Germline lookup yields CDR1 SGHRS and CDR2 YFSETQ. CDR3 size: 14 residues. The V gene lost 0 bases and the J gene lost 5 bases, with 10 bases spanning the gap.

This chain uses TRBV29-1 with TRBJ1-2; no reliable D call. The CDR3 contains 12 residues. The ends were cut back, 0 bases at V and 7 bases at J, with 9 bases in the middle. Germline loops: CDR1 SQVTM, CDR2 ANQGSEA. The CDR3 nucleotides are TGCAGCGTTGAAGACATGGCTCGTGGCTACACCTTC. Its translation is CSVEDMARGYTF.

V usage is TRBV5-6 and J usage is TRBJ2-5, with a possible D match to TRBD1 (5 bases). V lost 0 bases, J lost 5 bases, and 11 bases lay in between. The CDR3 is made up of 14 amino acids. Germline V lookup: CDR1 SGHDT, CDR2 YYEEEE. The CDR3 region is CASSLGQTGETQYF. The CDR3 DNA reads as TGTGCCAGCAGCTTGGGACAGACTGGTGAGACCCAGTACTTC.

J is TRBJ1-1 and V is TRBV4-1; D is unclear. Trimming left V 7 bases short and J 6 bases short, with 18 bases between. This CDR3 is built from 14 residues. Germline-derived CDR1 and CDR2 are MGHRA and YSYEKL. The CDR3 sequence: CASKELGGRPEAFF. In nucleotides, the CDR3 is TGCGCCAGCAAAGAGCTGGGCGGCCGACCTGAAGCTTTCTTT.

The genes are TRBV25-1 and TRBJ1-5; the D gene is possibly TRBD1 (5 bases). V was cut by 0 bases and J by 4 bases, with 10 bases left in between. Germline lookup yields CDR1 MGHDK and CDR2 SYGVNS. There are 15 residues in the CDR3. The CDR3 sequence is CASSEYGAPNQPQHF. In DNA form, the CDR3 reads TGTGCCAGCAGTGAATATGGGGCCCCGAATCAGCCCCAGCATTTT.

This chain connects TRBV5-6 to TRBJ2-3; D may be TRBD1 (6 bases). The germline CDR1 and CDR2 sequences are SGHDT and YYEEEE. The V end was cut by 2 bases, the J end by 3 bases, with 7 bases between. The CDR3 sequence is 13 residues long. The CDR3 DNA sequence: TGTGCCAGCAGCTTAGGGACAACAGATACGCAGTATTTT. Translating gives CASSLGTTDTQYF.

The gene calls are TRBV28 and TRBJ2-7; a weak D match, TRBD2 (6 bases). The CDR3 loop spans 15 amino acids. V gave up 6 bases and J gave up 4 bases, with 19 bases separating them. The germline V gene encodes CDR1 MDHEN and CDR2 SYDVKM. CDR3: CASSPPGGPTYEQYF. The CDR3 nucleotides read TGTGCCAGCAGCCCCCCAGGAGGGCCCACTTACGAGCAGTACTTC. The variable domain in full, completed from reference TRBV28 and TRBJ2-7, reads DVKVTQSSRYLVKRTGEKVFLECVQDMDHENMFWYRQDPGLGLRLIYFSYDVKMKEKGDIPEGYSVSREKKERFSLILESASTNQTSMYLCASSPPGGPTYEQYFGPGTRLTVT.

The V gene is TRBV12-3 or TRBV12-4, the J gene TRBJ1-6; D is ambiguous. The CDR3 extends over 11 amino acids. V was shortened by 2 bases and J by 7 bases, with 0 bases between the two germline ends. The CDR3 spells CASSLNSPLHF. In nucleotides, the CDR3 is TGTGCCAGCAGTTTAAATTCACCCCTCCACTTT.

This rearrangement joins TRBV18 to TRBJ1-5, with D possibly matching TRBD1 (5 bases). The CDR3 totals 16 residues. V was pared by 2 bases and J by 9 bases, with 20 bases between. Germline CDR1 and CDR2: KGHSH and LQKENI. The CDR3 DNA reads as TGTGCCAGCTCACCAGGTGGGAGCAGGGACTCGAGGCCCCAGCATTTT. It is translated as CASSPGGSRDSRPQHF.

The J gene is TRBJ2-7, the V gene TRBV29-1; 11 nucleotides line up with TRBD1. V shed 1 base, J shed 1 base, and the junction held 3 bases outside the gene matches. This CDR3 spans 15 amino acids. Germline V gene lookup returns CDR1 SQVTM and CDR2 ANQGSEA. CDR3 sequence reads: CSVEGGTGGSYEQYF. The CDR3 DNA reads TGCAGCGTTGAAGGGGGGACAGGGGGTTCCTACGAGCAGTACTTC.

The gene calls are TRBV5-5 and TRBJ1-5; D is unclear. Germline V CDR1 and CDR2: SGHKS, YYEKEE (reference sequence). Trimming pared 2 bases from V and 7 bases from J, leaving 13 bases between. The CDR3 consists of 14 residues. CDR3 coding DNA: TGTGCCAGCAGCTTCCCCGGGCTTTACCAGCCCCAGCATTTT. Its protein is CASSFPGLYQPQHF.

V and J are TRBV4-2 and TRBJ1-1; D not resolved. This CDR3 is 12 amino acids long. V lost 3 bases, J lost 9 bases, and 11 bases lay in between. Germline V gene lookup returns CDR1 LGHNA and CDR2 YNFKEQ. In DNA, the CDR3 is TGTGCCAGCAGCCAGGAGACATCCCAAGCTTTCTTT. Amino acids: CASSQETSQAFF.

This chain uses TRBV7-3 with TRBJ1-1; TRBD1 might be the D (5 bases). CDR3 length: 15 residues. Germline CDR1 and CDR2: SGHTA and FQGTGA. Trimming stripped 10 bases from V and 1 base from J, with 19 bases between. The CDR3 region is CANLREGHGNTEAFF. DNA for the CDR3: TGTGCCAACCTACGGGAGGGGCACGGGAACACTGAAGCTTTCTTT.

The chain recombines TRBV7-2 with TRBJ2-7, with 8 bases that match TRBD1. V was clipped by 4 bases and J by 1 base; unmatched bases: 3. Germline V CDR1 and CDR2: SGHTA, FQGNSA. The CDR3 spans 14 residues. This CDR3 reads CASSSRDRSYEQYF. The CDR3 nucleotides read TGTGCCAGCAGCTCTCGGGACAGGTCCTACGAGCAGTACTTC.

The chain recombines TRBV5-5 with TRBJ2-7; D is uncertain. V shed 4 bases and J shed 3 bases, with 14 bases lying between them. Germline V gene lookup returns CDR1 SGHKS and CDR2 YYEKEE (reference sequence). The CDR3 is 14 residues long. The CDR3, as DNA: TGTGCCAGCAGCGTGGACCGGTTCGACTACGAGCAGTACTTC. Translated: CASSVDRFDYEQYF.

V is TRBV7-3 and J is TRBJ1-1; 7 bases are shared with TRBD1. J gave up 3 bases and V 5 bases, and 3 bases lay outside the gene matches. This CDR3 region has 13 residues. Looked up from germline, CDR1 is SGHTA and CDR2 is FQGTGA. The CDR3, as DNA: TGTGCCAGCAGCACTCAGGGGGACACTGAAGCTTTCTTT. Protein product: CASSTQGDTEAFF.

The rearrangement uses TRBV2 and TRBJ2-7; maybe TRBD1 (6 bases). CDR1 is SNHLY, CDR2 FYNNEI, per germline. The V and J ends lost 6 bases and 0 bases respectively, with 18 bases between them. The CDR3 is 16 residues long. CDR3 amino acids: CASSLLTGLGSYEQYF. The CDR3 DNA sequence: TGTGCCAGCAGCCTCCTGACAGGATTGGGCTCCTACGAGCAGTACTTC.

The chain joins TRBV28 to TRBJ2-3; 10 nucleotides match TRBD2. From germline, CDR1 is MDHEN and CDR2 SYDVKM. Germline trimming cut 1 base from V and 0 bases from J; bases unmatched to any gene: 7. This CDR3 spans 18 amino acids. The CDR3 sequence is CASSLSSGGALSTDTQYF. The CDR3 bases are TGTGCCAGCAGTTTATCTAGCGGGGGAGCCCTTAGCACAGATACGCAGTATTTT. Variable domain in full (rest from reference TRBV28 and TRBJ2-3): DVKVTQSSRYLVKRTGEKVFLECVQDMDHENMFWYRQDPGLGLRLIYFSYDVKMKEKGDIPEGYSVSREKKERFSLILESASTNQTSMYLCASSLSSGGALSTDTQYFGPGTRLTVL.

This chain links TRBV29-1 with TRBJ1-1; tentatively, D is TRBD1 (5 bases). The germline gives CDR1 SQVTM, CDR2 ANQGSEA. The CDR3 has 13 residues. With 3 bases removed from V and 0 bases from J, the gap between germline ends came to 8 bases. CDR3 residues: CSVETVLNTEAFF. CDR3 bases: TGCAGCGTTGAGACAGTTTTGAACACTGAAGCTTTCTTT.

The chain couples TRBV10-2 to TRBJ2-7, with TRBD2 matching 9 bases. The germline CDR1 and CDR2 sequences are WSHSY and SAAADI. The CDR3 runs 13 residues. The V segment lost 8 bases and the J segment 1 base; nucleotides outside the gene matches: 3. CDR3 amino acids: CASGLASSYEQYF. CDR3 DNA sequence: TGCGCCAGCGGACTAGCGTCGTCCTACGAGCAGTACTTC.

The genes are TRBV5-1 and TRBJ2-1; D remains unclear. V lost 4 bases, J lost 10 bases, and 24 bases lay in between. This CDR3 has 16 residues. Germline values: CDR1 SGHRS, CDR2 YFSETQ. CDR3 DNA sequence: TGCGCCAGCAGCGTCGCTCCGGGCCACCCCCTTGCGGAGCAGTTCTTC. Its translation: CASSVAPGHPLAEQFF.